Listed below are T cell receptor beta chains from one sample, sequenced in a study of stem cell transplantation in POMP-related autoinflammatory disease. Profiling relied on immunoSEQ multiplex PCR, and the TCRdb table lists in-frame clones only, not all of them. The sample carries some 11,000 clones, more than 85% recorded once. This specimen was CD8+ T cells from PBMCs, taken before stem cell transplantation. All receptors derive from a human donor with POMP-related autoinflammation and immune dysregulation (PRAID). Both conserved end residues are part of each CDR3. The D gene is left open where the match is weak. Expanded clones get a size class; other rows say once, few or many, or leave the size out.

V gene	D gene	clone size	J gene	CDR3 protein	CDR3 DNA
TRBV6-1	-	-	TRBJ1-1	CASSEVQGYTEAFF	TGTGCCAGCAGTGAAGTGCAGGGGTACACTGAAGCTTTCTTT
TRBV2	-	-	TRBJ1-1	CASSDLGAGTEAFF	TGTGCCAGCAGTGACTTGGGGGCTGGGACTGAAGCTTTCTTT
TRBV18	TRBD2	-	TRBJ2-2	CASSSGTSGSANTGELFF	TGTGCCAGCTCATCCGGGACTAGCGGGAGCGCGAACACCGGGGAGCTGTTTTTT
TRBV6-6	-	-	TRBJ1-5	CASSWTGNQPQHF	TGTGCCAGCAGTTGGACAGGCAATCAGCCCCAGCATTTT
TRBV19	-	-	TRBJ2-2	CASSIDGDTGELFF	TGTGCCAGTAGTATAGACGGCGACACCGGGGAGCTGTTTTTT
TRBV7-9	-	-	TRBJ2-7	CASSPPYQGLANYEQYF	TGTGCCAGCAGCCCGCCTTACCAGGGGCTAGCCAACTACGAGCAGTACTTC
TRBV30	-	-	TRBJ2-7	CAWTSLIYEQYF	TGTGCCTGGACATCACTTATCTACGAGCAGTACTTC
TRBV7-6	TRBD1	-	TRBJ2-7	CASSLPSGTGLSYEQYF	TGTGCCAGCAGCTTACCTTCCGGGACAGGCCTATCCTACGAGCAGTACTTC
TRBV5-6	-	-	TRBJ2-5	CASSLSTGETQYF	TGTGCCAGCAGCTTGTCTACGGGAGAGACCCAGTACTTC
TRBV28	TRBD2	-	TRBJ2-3	CASSLPQWGGTSGSPPDTQYF	TGTGCCAGCAGTTTACCCCAGTGGGGAGGGACTAGCGGGAGCCCGCCAGATACGCAGTATTTT
TRBV28	-	-	TRBJ2-7	CASGAPDKAPHYEQYF	TGTGCCAGCGGCGCCCCCGACAAGGCCCCCCACTACGAGCAGTACTTC
TRBV30	-	few	TRBJ1-2	CAWRGLDGYTF	TGTGCCTGGAGAGGACTGGATGGCTACACCTTC
TRBV19	TRBD2	-	TRBJ2-1	CASSIAGTSPQFF	TGTGCCAGTAGTATAGCCGGGACTAGCCCTCAGTTCTTC
TRBV19	-	few	TRBJ2-7	CASSAAGVSYEQYF	TGTGCCAGTAGTGCCGCCGGGGTCTCCTACGAGCAGTACTTC
TRBV30	-	-	TRBJ1-2	CAWSVLGRGTVYGYTF	TGTGCCTGGAGTGTTTTAGGTAGGGGCACCGTTTATGGCTACACCTTC
TRBV7-6	-	-	TRBJ2-6	CASSRDRYSGANVLTF	TGTGCCAGCAGCCGGGACCGCTACTCTGGGGCCAACGTCCTGACTTTC
TRBV5-8	-	-	TRBJ1-1	CASSLFTEMNTEAFF	TGTGCCAGCAGCTTGTTCACGGAGATGAACACTGAAGCTTTCTTT
TRBV10-3	-	-	TRBJ1-5	CAINNTGYSSNQPQHF	TGTGCCATCAATAATACAGGGTATAGCAGCAATCAGCCCCAGCATTTT
TRBV7-2	-	-	TRBJ1-5	CASSLGEDPYSNQPQHF	TGTGCCAGCAGCTTAGGAGAAGATCCATATAGCAATCAGCCCCAGCATTTT
TRBV9	TRBD1	-	TRBJ1-4	CASSPAGQPNEKLFF	TGTGCCAGCAGCCCGGCGGGACAGCCTAATGAAAAACTGTTTTTT
TRBV2	TRBD1	few	TRBJ1-2	CASRDPETGAHYGYTF	TGTGCCAGCAGGGATCCGGAGACAGGGGCCCACTATGGCTACACCTTC
TRBV2	-	once	TRBJ2-1	CASSEIRDEQFF	TGTGCCAGCAGTGAAATTCGCGATGAGCAGTTCTTC
TRBV11-2	-	-	TRBJ1-4	CASSLEAPYGDEKLFF	TGTGCCAGCAGCTTAGAGGCCCCTTACGGCGATGAAAAACTGTTTTTT
TRBV11-2	-	-	TRBJ1-6	CASSLDRGRNSPLHF	TGTGCCAGCAGCTTAGATCGGGGCAGAAATTCACCCCTCCACTTT
TRBV5-6	-	-	TRBJ2-3	CASSLLSGTDTQYF	TGTGCCAGCAGCTTGTTATCCGGCACAGATACGCAGTATTTT
TRBV7-6	TRBD1	few	TRBJ1-5	CASSSGQGFSNQPQHF	TGTGCCAGCAGCTCGGGACAGGGGTTCAGCAATCAGCCCCAGCATTTT
TRBV7-9	-	few	TRBJ1-2	CASSLLTRWGDGYTF	TGTGCCAGCAGCTTATTGACCCGGTGGGGCGATGGCTACACCTTC
TRBV4-1	-	-	TRBJ1-2	CASSPETGFNYGYTF	TGCGCCAGCAGCCCTGAGACAGGCTTTAACTATGGCTACACCTTC
TRBV7-9	-	-	TRBJ1-1	CASRPAVGRYRDTEAFF	TGTGCCAGCAGGCCCGCGGTCGGACGGTATCGTGACACTGAAGCTTTCTTT
TRBV2	TRBD1	-	TRBJ2-3	CASSEGQGRRRDTQYF	TGTGCCAGCAGTGAGGGACAGGGTCGGCGGAGAGATACGCAGTATTTT
TRBV30	-	-	TRBJ2-7	CAWSPILFRGYEQYF	TGTGCCTGGAGCCCTATATTATTTAGGGGGTACGAGCAGTACTTC
TRBV11-2	-	-	TRBJ2-5	CASSTRSYQETQYF	TGTGCCAGCAGCACCCGTAGCTATCAAGAGACCCAGTACTTC
TRBV6-5	-	-	TRBJ1-1	CASSYWWGARTEAFF	TGTGCCAGCAGTTACTGGTGGGGGGCCAGGACTGAAGCTTTCTTT
TRBV29-1	-	-	TRBJ1-3	CSVEDGGSWGNTIYF	TGCAGCGTTGAAGACGGGGGATCCTGGGGAAACACCATATATTTT
TRBV11-2	-	-	TRBJ2-7	CASSLEAVSYEQYF	TGTGCCAGCAGCTTAGAGGCCGTCTCCTACGAGCAGTACTTC
TRBV27	TRBD1	-	TRBJ2-1	CASSQGTGINEQFF	TGTGCCAGCAGTCAAGGGACAGGGATCAATGAGCAGTTCTTC
TRBV6-5	TRBD1	-	TRBJ1-2	CASSLGGQSYGYTF	TGTGCCAGCAGCCTAGGGGGACAGAGCTATGGCTACACCTTC
TRBV2	-	-	TRBJ2-3	CASSAVGGRSDTQYF	TGTGCCAGCAGTGCAGTGGGGGGGCGGTCAGATACGCAGTATTTT
TRBV6-5	-	-	TRBJ2-7	CASSISDFGF	TGTGCCAGCAGTATTAGCGACTTCGGCTTC
TRBV28	-	-	TRBJ1-1	CASSFRGGNTEAFF	TGTGCCAGCAGTTTTCGGGGAGGGAACACTGAAGCTTTCTTT
TRBV27	TRBD2	-	TRBJ2-1	CASSLGGVNEQFF	TGTGCCAGCAGCCTGGGGGGGGTCAATGAGCAGTTCTTC
TRBV27	TRBD2	-	TRBJ2-7	CASSWTSDNYEQYF	TGTGCCAGCAGTTGGACTAGCGATAACTACGAGCAGTACTTC
TRBV5-6	TRBD2	-	TRBJ2-2	CASSFVAGRTGELFF	TGTGCCAGCAGCTTTGTAGCGGGCCGCACCGGGGAGCTGTTTTTT
TRBV4-1	-	-	TRBJ2-2	CASSLPGSSTGELFF	TGCGCCAGCAGCCTGCCTGGGAGTAGCACCGGGGAGCTGTTTTTT
TRBV10-1	TRBD1	-	TRBJ1-2	CASSESKGARNGYTF	TGCGCCAGCAGTGAGTCGAAGGGGGCGCGGAATGGCTACACCTTC
TRBV4-1	-	-	TRBJ2-2	CASSPTWSQFNTGELFF	TGCGCCAGCAGCCCCACCTGGAGCCAGTTCAACACCGGGGAGCTGTTTTTT
TRBV30	-	-	TRBJ1-1	CAWSVQENTEAFF	TGTGCCTGGAGCGTACAGGAGAACACTGAAGCTTTCTTT
TRBV14	TRBD2	-	TRBJ2-1	CASSRNGRFYNEQFF	TGTGCCAGCAGCCGAAACGGGAGGTTCTACAATGAGCAGTTCTTC
TRBV7-9	TRBD2	-	TRBJ2-7	CASSSLAGSSYEQYF	TGTGCCAGCAGCTCTCTAGCGGGATCCTCCTACGAGCAGTACTTC
TRBV15	-	once	TRBJ2-7	CATSRDLSVYEQYF	TGTGCCACCAGCAGAGATCTCTCGGTCTACGAGCAGTACTTC
TRBV6-5	-	-	TRBJ2-5	CASSYSKLETQYF	TGTGCCAGCAGTTACTCGAAGTTGGAGACCCAGTACTTC
TRBV30	TRBD1	-	TRBJ1-2	CAWSITGGYGYTF	TGTGCCTGGAGTATAACAGGGGGCTATGGCTACACCTTC
TRBV2	TRBD2	-	TRBJ2-7	CASRFGQGLAGYEQYF	TGTGCCAGCAGATTTGGTCAGGGACTAGCGGGATACGAGCAGTACTTC
TRBV5-8	TRBD1	-	TRBJ2-7	CASSRRGQGNEQYF	TGTGCCAGCAGCCGCCGGGGACAGGGGAACGAGCAGTACTTC